In this sample, the clone carrying this T cell receptor beta chain turned up once. These data belong to a study of CD8+ T cells in alopecia areata. After removal of 3 bases from V and 8 bases from J, the junction contained 16 bases not matched to a gene. The CDR3 extends over 17 amino acids. Germline-derived CDR1 and CDR2 are SGHNT and YYREEE (reference sequence). Following RNA extraction, reverse transcription yielded cDNA that acted as the sequencing template. Assay: immunoSEQ multiplex PCR; the TCRdb copy retains only in-frame clones and omits some. This repertoire shows some 170,000 clones, 67% found once; its top ten account for roughly 10%.

The starting material was CD8+ T cells sorted from blood, obtained at week 0. The origin of this receptor is a human donor with alopecia areata. The genes are TRBV5-4 and TRBJ2-1, with TRBD2 identical over 8 bases. As DNA, the CDR3 is TGTGCCAGCAGCTCCGTTGGTTACGGGGGACTAGTCTATGAGCAGTTCTTC. Its protein is CASSSVGYGGLVYEQFF.